Each of the 14 T cell receptor beta chains below was sequenced from the same sample in a study of blood T cell repertoires in COVID-19. Profiled with immunoSEQ multiplex PCR; TCRdb holds only in-frame clones, not every one. The table lists about 250,000 clones, around 90% of them singletons. Material: PBMCs or T cells enriched from blood (not recorded which). The receptor set was obtained from a woman aged 25 to 39 with acute COVID-19.

This chain links TRBV19 with TRBJ2-7, with 9 positions matching TRBD1. The CDR3 covers 14 residues. Trimming took 4 bases from V and 4 from J; bases not matched to a gene: 5. Germline loops: CDR1 LNHDA, CDR2 SQIVND (reference sequence). The chain's CDR3 is CASSTDGQGYEQYF. In DNA form, the CDR3 reads TGTGCCAGTAGTACTGACGGACAGGGGTACGAGCAGTACTTC.

The chain links TRBV18 to TRBJ1-3; 9 positions match TRBD1. Germline loops: CDR1 KGHSH, CDR2 LQKENI. V was pared by 4 bases and J by 7 bases, with 5 bases of the junction left unmatched. The CDR3 has 14 residues. Written as DNA, the CDR3 is TGTGCCAGCTCACGGGACAGGGCGGCGAACACCATATATTTT. As protein: CASSRDRAANTIYF.

The rearrangement links TRBV4-2 to TRBJ2-7; the D gene is possibly TRBD2 (5 bases). Germline V gene lookup returns CDR1 LGHNA and CDR2 YNFKEQ. V lost 0 bases to trimming and J lost 2 bases, with 14 bases between them. This CDR3 region has 16 residues. CDR3 amino acids: CASSQESRAGAYEQYF. The CDR3 bases are TGTGCCAGCAGCCAAGAATCCCGGGCGGGTGCCTACGAGCAGTACTTC.

This clone was observed a few times. This chain joins TRBV7-9 and TRBJ1-6; TRBD1 aligns across 7 bases. The V gene end was trimmed by 3 bases and the J gene end by 6 bases; junction bases not matched to a gene: 5. The CDR3 has 15 residues. Germline V gene data show CDR1 as SEHNR and CDR2 as FQNEAQ (reference sequence). The DNA for the CDR3 is TGTGCCAGCAGCTTTGGGGACAGACTTAATTCACCCCTCCACTTT. This gives the protein CASSFGDRLNSPLHF. Full variable domain (rest looked up from reference TRBV7-9 and TRBJ1-6): DTGVSQNPRHKITKRGQNVTFRCDPISEHNRLYWYRQTLGQGPEFLTYFQNEAQLEKSRLLSDRFSAERPKGSFSTLEIQRTEQGDSAMYLCASSFGDRLNSPLHFGNGTRLTVT.

The J gene is TRBJ1-5, the V gene TRBV10-3; 9 bases line up with TRBD1. Germline CDR1 and CDR2: ENHRY and SYGVKD. This CDR3 comprises 14 residues. The V gene end was trimmed by 6 bases and the J gene end by 4 bases; junction bases not matched to a gene: 4. DNA for the CDR3: TGTGCCATCAGCTCCGGGACAGGGAATCAGCCCCAGCATTTT. Translation: CAISSGTGNQPQHF.

The V and J genes are TRBV7-9 and TRBJ1-1; D not resolved. This CDR3 is built from 16 residues. The germline CDR1 and CDR2 sequences are SEHNR and FQNEAQ (reference sequence). V was cut by 1 base and J by 2 bases, with 14 bases left in between. The CDR3 DNA follows: TGTGCCAGCAGCTTAGGGGGTAGAGGGCCAAACACTGAAGCTTTCTTT. Its translation is CASSLGGRGPNTEAFF.

This sequence joins TRBV19 and TRBJ2-7, with D possibly TRBD2 on 6 matching bases. Germline values: CDR1 LNHDA, CDR2 SQIVND (reference sequence). V lost 3 bases and J 5 bases, leaving 14 bases between the germline ends. This CDR3 spans 14 amino acids. The CDR3 nucleotides are TGTGCCAGTAGTATCGGGCCGCGGGAAGACGAGCAGTACTTC. It yields the protein CASSIGPREDEQYF.

The J gene is TRBJ2-1, the V gene TRBV7-9; D gene unclear. This CDR3 region has 15 residues. V shed 2 bases and J shed 5 bases, with 13 bases lying between them. Germline lookup yields CDR1 SEHNR and CDR2 FQNEAQ (reference sequence). CDR3 sequence: CASSLRTEPHNEQFF. The CDR3 nucleotides are TGTGCCAGCAGCTTACGCACAGAACCGCACAATGAGCAGTTCTTC. Full variable domain (missing parts from reference TRBV7-9 and TRBJ2-1): DTGVSQNPRHKITKRGQNVTFRCDPISEHNRLYWYRQTLGQGPEFLTYFQNEAQLEKSRLLSDRFSAERPKGSFSTLEIQRTEQGDSAMYLCASSLRTEPHNEQFFGPGTRLTVL.

J is TRBJ1-5 and V is TRBV3-1 (or the pseudogene TRBV3-2), with 9 bases that match TRBD1. CDR1 is LGHDT and CDR2 is YNNKEL in the germline V gene (reference sequence). V lost 4 bases to trimming and J lost 9 bases; unmatched junction nucleotides: 4. This CDR3 has 13 residues. This chain's CDR3 is CASSPGQGSPQHF. The CDR3, as DNA: TGTGCCAGCAGCCCGGGACAGGGTTCGCCCCAGCATTTT.

This clone has a single count. The genes are TRBV3-1 (or the pseudogene TRBV3-2) and TRBJ2-2; D is uncertain. Per the germline V gene, CDR1 is LGHDT and CDR2 is YNNKEL (reference sequence). The CDR3 runs to 16 residues. The V gene lost 1 base and the J gene lost 5 bases, with 14 bases spanning the gap. CDR3 sequence (DNA): TGTGCCAGCAGCCAAGTTTACGGTGATCGAACCGGGGAGCTGTTTTTT. It is translated as CASSQVYGDRTGELFF.

The V call is TRBV7-9, the J call TRBJ1-4; 8 bases map to TRBD1. J gave up 8 bases and V 4 bases, and 12 bases lay outside the gene matches. CDR3 size: 16 residues. Germline assignment: CDR1 SEHNR and CDR2 FQNEAQ (reference sequence). The CDR3 loop is CASSSGQGVKDEKLFF. DNA for the CDR3: TGTGCCAGCAGCTCCGGACAGGGAGTAAAGGACGAAAAACTGTTTTTT.

V usage is TRBV5-8 and J usage is TRBJ2-7, with a weak D call TRBD1 (6 bases). Germline V lookup: CDR1 SGHTS, CDR2 YDEGEE. The CDR3 length is 14 residues. V lost 5 bases to trimming and J lost 0 bases, with 12 bases between them. The chain's CDR3 is CASRLRGSSYEQYF. The CDR3 DNA reads TGTGCCAGCAGACTCAGGGGTTCCTCCTACGAGCAGTACTTC.

This clone was counted a single time. This chain uses TRBV19 with TRBJ1-1; D may be TRBD1 (5 bases). The V end was cut by 1 base, the J end by 0 bases, with 9 bases between. The CDR3 runs to 15 residues. Germline loops: CDR1 LNHDA, CDR2 SQIVND (reference sequence). CDR3 region: CASSIGAGLNTEAFF. CDR3 sequence (DNA): TGTGCCAGTAGTATAGGGGCAGGGCTGAACACTGAAGCTTTCTTT.

The gene calls are TRBV4-1 and TRBJ2-1, with 16 bases aligning to TRBD2. From germline, CDR1 is MGHRA and CDR2 YSYEKL. J was trimmed by 8 bases and V by 3 bases; bases with no gene match: 4. The CDR3 spans 16 residues. The CDR3 DNA is TGCGCCAGCAGCCAGGGACTAGCGGGAGGGCCGGATGAGCAGTTCTTC. It codes for CASSQGLAGGPDEQFF.